This T cell receptor beta chain was sequenced in a study of blood T cell repertoires in COVID-19. Across the whole study: Italy, Spain and the United States were the sources of the convalescent and acute COVID-19 samples. Sources were T cells, B-cell-depleted T cells, or PBMCs; the material itself was cDNA or gDNA.

Germline V gene lookup returns CDR1 MNHEY and CDR2 SMNVEV (reference sequence). The length of the CDR3 is 16 residues. Trimming cost V 6 bases and J 0 bases, with 18 bases left between them. Seattle's enrolled individuals joined amid active infection and were then monitored longitudinally. Original handling: Cell counts per sample came from amplifying reference gene primers. Some clones are missing from TCRdb's copy, which holds only in-frame ones; the method was immunoSEQ multiplex PCR. The V and J calls and clone size come from that table; D and trimming were worked out from the DNA. This table has around 180,000 clones, about 81% appearing once.

The sequence came from a woman older than 75 with COVID-19, enrolled during active disease. The chain recombines TRBV27 with TRBJ2-7, with a possible D match to TRBD1 (7 bases). Sequencing was carried out using peripheral blood. CDR3 bases: TGTGCCAGCAGCCAAAGGGGGCGGGATAGCTCCTACGAGCAGTACTTC. Its translation is CASSQRGRDSSYEQYF.